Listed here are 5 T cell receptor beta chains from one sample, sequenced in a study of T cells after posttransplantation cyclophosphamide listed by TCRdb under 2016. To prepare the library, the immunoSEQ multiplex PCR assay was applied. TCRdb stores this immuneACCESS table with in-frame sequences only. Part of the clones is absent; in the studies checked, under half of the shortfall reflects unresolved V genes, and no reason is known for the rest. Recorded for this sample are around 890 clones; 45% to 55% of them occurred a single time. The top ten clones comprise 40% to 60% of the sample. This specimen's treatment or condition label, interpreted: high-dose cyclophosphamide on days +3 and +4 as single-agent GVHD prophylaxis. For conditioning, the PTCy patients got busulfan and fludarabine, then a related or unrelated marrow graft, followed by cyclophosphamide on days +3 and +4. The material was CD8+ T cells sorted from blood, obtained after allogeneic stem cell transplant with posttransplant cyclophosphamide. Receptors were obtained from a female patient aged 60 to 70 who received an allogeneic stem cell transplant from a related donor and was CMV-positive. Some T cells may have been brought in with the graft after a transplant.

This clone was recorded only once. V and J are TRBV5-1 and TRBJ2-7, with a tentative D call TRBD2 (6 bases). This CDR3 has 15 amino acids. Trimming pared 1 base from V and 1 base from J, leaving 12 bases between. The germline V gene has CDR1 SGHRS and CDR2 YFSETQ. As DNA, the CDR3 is TGCGCCAGCAGCTTGATTGGAGGGATTTCCTACGAGCAGTACTTC. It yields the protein CASSLIGGISYEQYF. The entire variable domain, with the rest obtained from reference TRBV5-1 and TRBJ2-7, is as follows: KAGVTQTPRYLIKTRGQQVTLSCSPISGHRSVSWYQQTPGQGLQFLFEYFSETQRNKGNFPGRFSGRQFSNSRSEMNVSTLELGDSALYLCASSLIGGISYEQYFGPGTRLTVT.

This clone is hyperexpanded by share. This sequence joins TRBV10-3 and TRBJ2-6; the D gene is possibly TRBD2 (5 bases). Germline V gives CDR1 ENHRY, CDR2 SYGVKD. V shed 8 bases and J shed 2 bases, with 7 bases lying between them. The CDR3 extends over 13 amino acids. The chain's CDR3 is CAIGLAGANVLTF. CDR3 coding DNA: TGTGCCATCGGACTTGCTGGGGCCAACGTCCTGACTTTC.

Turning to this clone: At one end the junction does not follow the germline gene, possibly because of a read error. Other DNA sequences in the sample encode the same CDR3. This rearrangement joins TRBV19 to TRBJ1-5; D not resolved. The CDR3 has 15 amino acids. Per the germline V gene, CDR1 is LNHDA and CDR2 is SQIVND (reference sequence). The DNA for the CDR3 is TGTGCCAGTAGTATAGGGAGGAGAGGCAATCACCCCCATCATTTT. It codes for CASSIGRRGNHPHHF.

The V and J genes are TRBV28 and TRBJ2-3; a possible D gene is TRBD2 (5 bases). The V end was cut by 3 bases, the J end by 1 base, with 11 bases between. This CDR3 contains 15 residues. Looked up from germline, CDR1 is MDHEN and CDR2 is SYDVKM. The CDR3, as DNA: TGTGCCAGCAGTTTCCGGGGTGCGGGCACAGATACGCAGTATTTT. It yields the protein CASSFRGAGTDTQYF.

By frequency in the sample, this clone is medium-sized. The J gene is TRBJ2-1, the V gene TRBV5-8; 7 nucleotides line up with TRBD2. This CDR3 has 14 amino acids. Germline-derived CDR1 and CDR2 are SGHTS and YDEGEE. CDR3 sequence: CAGGTFSSYNEQFF. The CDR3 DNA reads TGTGCGGGGGGGACTTTTAGCTCCTACAATGAGCAGTTCTTC.